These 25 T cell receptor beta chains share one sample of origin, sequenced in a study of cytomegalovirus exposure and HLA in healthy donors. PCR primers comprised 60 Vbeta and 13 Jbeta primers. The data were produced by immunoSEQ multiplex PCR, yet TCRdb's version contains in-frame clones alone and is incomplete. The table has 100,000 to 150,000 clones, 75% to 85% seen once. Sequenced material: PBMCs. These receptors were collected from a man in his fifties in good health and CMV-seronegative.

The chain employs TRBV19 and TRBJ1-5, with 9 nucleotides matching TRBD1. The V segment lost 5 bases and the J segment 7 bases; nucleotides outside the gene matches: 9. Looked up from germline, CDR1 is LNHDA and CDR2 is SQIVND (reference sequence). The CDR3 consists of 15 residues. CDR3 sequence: CASSLNLGQGQPQHF. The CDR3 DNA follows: TGTGCCAGTAGTTTAAATCTGGGACAGGGCCAGCCCCAGCATTTT.

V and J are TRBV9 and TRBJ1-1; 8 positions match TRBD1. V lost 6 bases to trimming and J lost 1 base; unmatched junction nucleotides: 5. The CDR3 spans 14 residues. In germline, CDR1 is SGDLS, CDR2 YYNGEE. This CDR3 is CASNRQGSNTEAFF. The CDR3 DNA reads TGTGCCAGCAATAGACAGGGGTCGAACACTGAAGCTTTCTTT.

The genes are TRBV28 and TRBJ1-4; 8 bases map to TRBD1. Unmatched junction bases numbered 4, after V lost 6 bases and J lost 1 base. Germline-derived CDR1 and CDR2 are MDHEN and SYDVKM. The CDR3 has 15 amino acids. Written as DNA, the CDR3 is TGTGCCAGCAGGAAACAGGGGGGAACTAATGAAAAACTGTTTTTT. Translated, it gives CASRKQGGTNEKLFF.

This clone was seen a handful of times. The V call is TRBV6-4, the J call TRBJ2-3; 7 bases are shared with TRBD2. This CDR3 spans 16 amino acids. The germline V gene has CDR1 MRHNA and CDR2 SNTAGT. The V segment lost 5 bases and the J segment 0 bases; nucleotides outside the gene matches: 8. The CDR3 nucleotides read TGTGCCAGCAGTCCCGCCACGGGGGGTAGCACAGATACGCAGTATTTT. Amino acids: CASSPATGGSTDTQYF.

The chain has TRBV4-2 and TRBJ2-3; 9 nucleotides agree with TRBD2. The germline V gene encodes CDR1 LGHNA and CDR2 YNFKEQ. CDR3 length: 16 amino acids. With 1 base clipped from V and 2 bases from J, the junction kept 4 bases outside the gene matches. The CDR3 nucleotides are TGTGCCAGCAGCCAAGCCCCTAGCGGGGACACAGATACGCAGTATTTT. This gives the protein CASSQAPSGDTDTQYF.

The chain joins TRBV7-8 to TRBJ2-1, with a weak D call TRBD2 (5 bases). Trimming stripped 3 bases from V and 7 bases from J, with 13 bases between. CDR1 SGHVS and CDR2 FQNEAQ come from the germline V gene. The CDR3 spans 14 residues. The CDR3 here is CASSLDFSRNEQFF. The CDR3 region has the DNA TGTGCCAGCAGCTTGGACTTTTCAAGGAATGAGCAGTTCTTC.

The CDR3 DNA sequence: TGTGCCAGAAGCACAAGTCGGCGGACAGGGATTTACGAGCAGTACTTC. Its protein product is CARSTSRRTGIYEQYF. The chain employs TRBV5-3 and TRBJ2-7; 8 bases fit TRBD1. TRBV5-3 is an ORF, with its function uncertain. V was pared by 4 bases and J by 4 bases, with 13 bases of the junction left unmatched. CDR3 size: 16 residues.

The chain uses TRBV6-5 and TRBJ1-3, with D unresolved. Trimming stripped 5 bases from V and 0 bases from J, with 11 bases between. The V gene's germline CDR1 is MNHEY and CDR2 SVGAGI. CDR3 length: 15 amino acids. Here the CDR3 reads CASSQTESSGNTIYF. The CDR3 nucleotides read TGTGCCAGCAGTCAGACGGAGAGCTCTGGAAACACCATATATTTT.

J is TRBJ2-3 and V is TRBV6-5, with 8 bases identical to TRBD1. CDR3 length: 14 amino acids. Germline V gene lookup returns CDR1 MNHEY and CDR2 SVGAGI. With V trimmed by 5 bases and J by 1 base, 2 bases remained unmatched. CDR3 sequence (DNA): TGTGCCAGCAGTACGACAGGGGGCACAGATACGCAGTATTTT. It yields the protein CASSTTGGTDTQYF.

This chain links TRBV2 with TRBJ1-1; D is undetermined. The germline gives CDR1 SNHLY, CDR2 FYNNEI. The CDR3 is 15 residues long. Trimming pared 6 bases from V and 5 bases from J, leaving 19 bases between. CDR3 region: CASSPVLTPGTEAFF. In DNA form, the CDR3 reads TGTGCCAGCAGCCCAGTTTTGACACCGGGGACTGAAGCTTTCTTT.

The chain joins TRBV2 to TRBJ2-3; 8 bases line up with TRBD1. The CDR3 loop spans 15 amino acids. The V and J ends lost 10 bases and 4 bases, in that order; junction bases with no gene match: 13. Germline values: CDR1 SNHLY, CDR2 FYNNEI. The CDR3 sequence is CATLKQGEGPDTQYF. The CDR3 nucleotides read TGTGCCACATTAAAACAGGGGGAAGGCCCAGATACGCAGTATTTT.

The chain's CDR3 is CASSQLDRVYGYTF. Here the CDR3 DNA reads TGCGCCAGCAGCCAACTGGACAGGGTCTATGGCTACACCTTC. The genes are TRBV4-3 and TRBJ1-2; TRBD1 agrees at 8 bases. The ends lost 2 bases at V and 4 bases at J; junction bases unmatched: 3. The CDR3 extends over 14 amino acids. The germline CDR1 and CDR2 sequences are LGHNA and YSLEER.

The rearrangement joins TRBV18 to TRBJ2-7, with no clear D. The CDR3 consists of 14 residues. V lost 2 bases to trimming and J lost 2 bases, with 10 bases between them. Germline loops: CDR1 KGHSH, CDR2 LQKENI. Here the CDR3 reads CASSPTAGTYEQYF. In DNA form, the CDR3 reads TGTGCCAGCTCACCAACGGCAGGTACCTACGAGCAGTACTTC.

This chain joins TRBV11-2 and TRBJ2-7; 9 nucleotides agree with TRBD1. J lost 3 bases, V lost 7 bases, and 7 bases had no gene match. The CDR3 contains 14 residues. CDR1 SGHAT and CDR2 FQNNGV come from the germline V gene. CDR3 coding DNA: TGTGCCAGCACCCTAGGGGGACAGGGCTACGAGCAGTACTTC. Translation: CASTLGGQGYEQYF.

This chain's CDR3 is CASSVGGQPQHF. CDR3 nucleotides: TGTGCCAGTAGCGTCGGGGGTCAGCCCCAGCATTTT. This chain links TRBV19 with TRBJ1-5, with D perhaps matching TRBD1 (5 bases). V dropped 6 bases and J dropped 6 bases, with 9 bases sitting between them. This CDR3 spans 12 amino acids. Germline-derived CDR1 and CDR2 are LNHDA and SQIVND (reference sequence).

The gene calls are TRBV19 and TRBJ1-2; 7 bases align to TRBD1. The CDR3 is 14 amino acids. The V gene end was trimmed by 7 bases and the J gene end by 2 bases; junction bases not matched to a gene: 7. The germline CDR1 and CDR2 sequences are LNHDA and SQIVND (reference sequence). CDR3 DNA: TGTGCCAGTACCAGCTCGACAGGGAACTATGGCTACACCTTC. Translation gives CASTSSTGNYGYTF.

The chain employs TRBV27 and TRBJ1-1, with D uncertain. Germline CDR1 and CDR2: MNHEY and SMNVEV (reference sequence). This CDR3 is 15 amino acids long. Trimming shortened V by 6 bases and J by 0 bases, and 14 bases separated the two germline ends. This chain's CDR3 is CASSPSFIVNTEAFF. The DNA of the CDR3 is TGTGCCAGCAGCCCCTCGTTTATCGTGAACACTGAAGCTTTCTTT.

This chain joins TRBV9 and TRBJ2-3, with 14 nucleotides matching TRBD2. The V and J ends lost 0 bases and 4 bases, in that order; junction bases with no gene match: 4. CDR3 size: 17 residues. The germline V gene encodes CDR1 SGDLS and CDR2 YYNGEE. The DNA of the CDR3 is TGTGCCAGCAGCGTAGCTGGGACTAGCGGGGGCGCAGATACGCAGTATTTT. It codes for CASSVAGTSGGADTQYF.

CDR3 amino acids: CAWSVGGPVNEQFF. Written as DNA, the CDR3 is TGTGCCTGGAGTGTAGGGGGCCCGGTCAATGAGCAGTTCTTC. V is TRBV30 and J is TRBJ2-1; 7 bases agree with TRBD1. Looked up from germline, CDR1 is GTSNPN and CDR2 is SVGIG (reference sequence). The CDR3 is 14 residues long. The J segment lost 6 bases and the V segment lost 0 bases, leaving 5 bases of the junction unmatched.

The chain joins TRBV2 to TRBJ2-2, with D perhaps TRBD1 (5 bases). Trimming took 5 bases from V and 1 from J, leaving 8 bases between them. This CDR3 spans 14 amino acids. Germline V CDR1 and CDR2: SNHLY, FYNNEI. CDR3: CASSRTLNTGELFF. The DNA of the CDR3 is TGTGCCAGCAGTCGGACACTGAACACCGGGGAGCTGTTTTTT.

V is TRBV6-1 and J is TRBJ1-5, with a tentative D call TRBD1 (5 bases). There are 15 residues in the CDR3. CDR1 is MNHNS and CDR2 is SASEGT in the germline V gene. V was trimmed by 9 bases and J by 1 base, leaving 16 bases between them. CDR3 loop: CARALGQSSNQPQHF. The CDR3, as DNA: TGTGCCAGGGCCCTGGGGCAGTCCAGCAATCAGCCCCAGCATTTT.

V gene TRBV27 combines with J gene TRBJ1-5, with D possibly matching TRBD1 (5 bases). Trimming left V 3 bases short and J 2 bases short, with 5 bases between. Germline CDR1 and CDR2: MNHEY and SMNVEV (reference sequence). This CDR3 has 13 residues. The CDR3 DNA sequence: TGTGCCAGCAGTTTGACAGGCAATCAGCCCCAGCATTTT. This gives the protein CASSLTGNQPQHF.

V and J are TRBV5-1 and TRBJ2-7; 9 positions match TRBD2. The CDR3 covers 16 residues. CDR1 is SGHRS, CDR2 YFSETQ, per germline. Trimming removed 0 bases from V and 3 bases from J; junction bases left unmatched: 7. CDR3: CASSLASAGGIYEQYF. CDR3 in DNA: TGCGCCAGCAGCTTGGCCTCGGCGGGGGGGATCTACGAGCAGTACTTC.

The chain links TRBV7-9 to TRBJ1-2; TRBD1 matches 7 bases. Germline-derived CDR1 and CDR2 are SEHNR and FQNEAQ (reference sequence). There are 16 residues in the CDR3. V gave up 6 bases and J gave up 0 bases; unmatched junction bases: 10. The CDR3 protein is CASRGEEGQTNYGYTF. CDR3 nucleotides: TGTGCCAGCAGAGGAGAAGAGGGACAGACTAACTATGGCTACACCTTC.

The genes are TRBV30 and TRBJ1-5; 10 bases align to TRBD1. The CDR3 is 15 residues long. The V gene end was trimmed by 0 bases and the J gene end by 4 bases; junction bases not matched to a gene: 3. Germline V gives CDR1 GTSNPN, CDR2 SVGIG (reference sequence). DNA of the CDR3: TGTGCCTGGAGTGTACTGGGACAGGGGAATCAGCCCCAGCATTTT. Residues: CAWSVLGQGNQPQHF.